Each of the 28 T cell receptor beta chains below was sequenced from the same sample in a study of blood T cell repertoires in COVID-19. Sequencing was performed with immunoSEQ multiplex PCR; in TCRdb, only in-frame clones are kept and a portion is missing. Here the sample spans 200,000 to 300,000 clones, about nine tenths being singletons. Source material: peripheral blood. These receptors were collected from a man aged 60-69 years who had recovered from COVID-19.

The chain couples TRBV4-2 to TRBJ1-1; tentative D call: TRBD1 (6 bases). The V and J ends lost 1 base and 6 bases respectively, with 12 bases between them. Per the germline V gene, CDR1 is LGHNA and CDR2 is YNFKEQ. The CDR3 is 14 residues long. CDR3 sequence: CASSQATGRSEAFF. CDR3 DNA sequence: TGTGCCAGCAGCCAAGCGACAGGCCGGTCTGAAGCTTTCTTT.

V usage is TRBV18 and J usage is TRBJ2-5, with TRBD2 identical over 11 bases. Germline assignment: CDR1 KGHSH and CDR2 LQKENI. J lost 3 bases, V lost 0 bases, and 9 bases had no gene match. The CDR3 contains 18 residues. The chain's CDR3 is CASSPPKTSGDLEETQYF. The CDR3 bases are TGTGCCAGCTCACCACCGAAGACTAGCGGGGACCTCGAAGAGACCCAGTACTTC. The entire variable domain, with the rest obtained from reference TRBV18 and TRBJ2-5, is as follows: NAGVMQNPRHLVRRRGQEARLRCSPMKGHSHVYWYRQLPEEGLKFMVYLQKENIIDESGMPKERFSAEFPKEGPSILRIQQVVRGDSAAYFCASSPPKTSGDLEETQYFGPGTRLLVL.

V usage is TRBV18 and J usage is TRBJ1-5, with unresolved D. The ends were cut back, 3 bases at V and 0 bases at J, with 9 bases in the middle. CDR3 length equals 15 residues. The germline V gene encodes CDR1 KGHSH and CDR2 LQKENI. The CDR3 sequence is CASSPTGGSNQPQHF. CDR3 nucleotides: TGTGCCAGCTCACCCACTGGAGGTAGCAATCAGCCCCAGCATTTT.

The chain has TRBV19 and TRBJ1-6; no clear D gene. Trimming shortened V by 0 bases and J by 7 bases, and 13 bases separated the two germline ends. Germline V lookup: CDR1 LNHDA, CDR2 SQIVND (reference sequence). The CDR3 runs to 16 residues. The CDR3 spells CASSIDRRERNSPLHF. The CDR3 DNA reads TGTGCCAGTAGTATAGATCGGCGGGAACGAAATTCACCCCTCCACTTT.

The chain recombines TRBV5-6 with TRBJ2-1, with 8 positions matching TRBD1. V was pared by 1 base and J by 9 bases, with 12 bases of the junction left unmatched. CDR3 length equals 16 residues. Germline CDR1 and CDR2: SGHDT and YYEEEE. CDR3 in DNA: TGTGCCAGCAGCTTGCTCGGGACAGGAGCTAGCAGTGAGCAGTTCTTC. This encodes CASSLLGTGASSEQFF.

The V gene is TRBV10-1, the J gene TRBJ2-7, with 8 bases matching TRBD1. The junction had 6 bases not matched to a gene; V was cut back by 3 bases and J by 5 bases. The V gene's germline CDR1 is WNHNN and CDR2 SYGVQD (reference sequence). This CDR3 has 14 amino acids. CDR3 in amino acids: CASSDPDRVDEQYF. In DNA, the CDR3 is TGCGCCAGCAGTGACCCGGACAGGGTTGACGAGCAGTACTTC.

The gene calls are TRBV4-1 and TRBJ1-2; possibly TRBD1 for D (6 bases). This CDR3 comprises 14 residues. The germline V gene encodes CDR1 MGHRA and CDR2 YSYEKL. V was shortened by 3 bases and J by 7 bases, with 15 bases between the two germline ends. The CDR3 DNA reads as TGCGCCAGCAGCCACCAGACAGGTTTGGGTGGCTACACCTTC. Its translation: CASSHQTGLGGYTF.

The chain carries TRBV10-3 and TRBJ1-2, with TRBD1 matching over 7 bases. Germline V lookup: CDR1 ENHRY, CDR2 SYGVKD. With V trimmed by 6 bases and J by 2 bases, 3 bases remained unmatched. This CDR3 spans 13 amino acids. In DNA form, the CDR3 reads TGTGCCATCAGGGGGACAGCGAACTATGGCTACACCTTC. Encoded protein: CAIRGTANYGYTF.

The rearrangement links TRBV6-2 or TRBV6-3 to TRBJ1-4; D is unresolved. CDR1 and CDR2 (germline): MNHEY, SVGEGT. The CDR3 consists of 16 residues. V shed 0 bases and J shed 3 bases, with 11 bases lying between them. CDR3 bases: TGTGCCAGCAGTTACTCCCTACGATTTGCTAATGAAAAACTGTTTTTT. This codes for CASSYSLRFANEKLFF.

As to this clone: Other DNA sequences within the sample encode an identical CDR3. The gene calls are TRBV6-2 or TRBV6-3 and TRBJ2-7; D ambiguous. The V end was cut by 2 bases, the J end by 1 base, with 3 bases between. CDR1 is MNHEY and CDR2 is SVGEGT in the germline V gene. CDR3 size: 12 residues. The CDR3: CASSYRSYEQYF. CDR3 bases: TGTGCCAGCAGTTACCGTTCCTACGAGCAGTACTTC.

The chain joins TRBV19 to TRBJ1-2; 12 bases are a match to TRBD1. V lost 10 bases to trimming and J lost 3 bases; unmatched junction nucleotides: 15. The CDR3 is 17 amino acids. Germline CDR1 LNHDA, CDR2 SQIVND (reference sequence). CDR3 loop: CATSRRDRGLRDYGYTF. CDR3 nucleotide sequence: TGTGCCACCTCCCGCCGGGACAGGGGGCTTAGGGACTATGGCTACACCTTC.

The chain carries TRBV2 and TRBJ2-5, with unresolved D. Trimming took off 6 bases at V and 5 bases at J, with 4 bases between the two ends. Germline V gives CDR1 SNHLY, CDR2 FYNNEI. The CDR3 runs to 10 residues. The CDR3 region has the DNA TGTGCCAGCAGAAGCGAGACCCAGTACTTC. Amino acids: CASRSETQYF.

V usage is TRBV6-5 and J usage is TRBJ2-3; D remains unclear. Germline V gene sequence: CDR1 MNHEY, CDR2 SVGAGI. The CDR3 totals 16 residues. The ends were cut back, 1 base at V and 1 base at J, with 12 bases in the middle. The CDR3 bases are TGTGCCAGCAGTTACTTTAGAGGCAGCGGCACAGATACGCAGTATTTT. It is translated as CASSYFRGSGTDTQYF.

The chain links TRBV2 to TRBJ2-5; 9 nucleotides match TRBD2. V was clipped by 6 bases and J by 3 bases; unmatched bases: 2. Germline-derived CDR1 and CDR2 are SNHLY and FYNNEI. The CDR3 is 13 amino acids. CDR3 nucleotide sequence: TGTGCCAGCAGCGCGGGGGGGGAAGAGACCCAGTACTTC. It codes for CASSAGGEETQYF.

CDR3: CASSTTADTEAFF. CDR3 DNA sequence: TGTGCCAGCAGTACTACAGCGGACACTGAAGCTTTCTTT. The rearrangement links TRBV28 to TRBJ1-1; no clear D. CDR3 length: 13 amino acids. Germline assignment: CDR1 MDHEN and CDR2 SYDVKM. The V end was cut by 5 bases, the J end by 3 bases, with 10 bases between. The full variable domain, completed using reference TRBV28 and TRBJ1-1, is DVKVTQSSRYLVKRTGEKVFLECVQDMDHENMFWYRQDPGLGLRLIYFSYDVKMKEKGDIPEGYSVSREKKERFSLILESASTNQTSMYLCASSTTADTEAFFGQGTRLTVV.

The chain joins TRBV7-7 to TRBJ2-3; 8 nucleotides agree with TRBD2. The CDR3 covers 16 residues. Germline CDR1 SSHAT, CDR2 FNYEAQ (reference sequence). V shed 4 bases and J 0 bases; nucleotides not matched to a gene: 6. In DNA form, the CDR3 reads TGTGCCAGCAGCTCCTTAGCGGGGACTAGCACAGATACGCAGTATTTT. Translation: CASSSLAGTSTDTQYF.

The rearrangement uses TRBV18 and TRBJ1-4; a possible D gene is TRBD1 (5 bases). Germline V gene data show CDR1 as KGHSH and CDR2 as LQKENI. Trimming cost V 1 base and J 2 bases, with 11 bases left between them. The CDR3 is made up of 16 amino acids. CDR3 nucleotides: TGTGCCAGCTCACCACAACGACAGATCACTAATGAAAAACTGTTTTTT. Translating gives CASSPQRQITNEKLFF.

In this sample, this clone turned up once. This chain joins TRBV30 and TRBJ1-5; TRBD1 is a possible D gene (6 bases). Germline V gene lookup returns CDR1 GTSNPN and CDR2 SVGIG (reference sequence). The V end was cut by 4 bases, the J end by 1 base, with 14 bases between. The CDR3 sequence is 15 residues long. CDR3 bases: TGTGCCTGGACCCGAGGGGGGGCGAGCAATCAGCCCCAGCATTTT. It yields the protein CAWTRGGASNQPQHF.

To note about this clone: One end of the junction varies from germline; a read error may be responsible. This chain joins TRBV10-1 and TRBJ2-7; 10 bases align to TRBD1. Germline CDR1 WNHNN, CDR2 SYGVQD (reference sequence). This CDR3 is built from 16 residues. The CDR3 sequence is CASTESWDRGPYEQYF. DNA for the CDR3: TGCGCCAGCACTGAGAGCTGGGACAGGGGACCCTACGAGCAGTACTTC.

The chain is built from TRBV27 and TRBJ2-3; possible D gene TRBD1, 6 bases. Looked up from germline, CDR1 is MNHEY and CDR2 is SMNVEV (reference sequence). Trimming removed 0 bases at V and 5 bases at J, with 9 bases between. The CDR3 covers 14 residues. The CDR3 nucleotides are TGTGCCAGCAGTTTATCACAGGGTAAAGATACGCAGTATTTT. It specifies CASSLSQGKDTQYF.

This clone was observed once. V usage is TRBV7-3 and J usage is TRBJ2-7; D call uncertain. CDR3 size: 12 residues. Per germline, CDR1 SGHTA and CDR2 FQGTGA. With 4 bases removed from V and 6 bases from J, the gap between germline ends came to 10 bases. The CDR3 DNA sequence: TGTGCCAGCAGCTCCCCCCCAGGCGAGCAGTACTTC. Encoded protein: CASSSPPGEQYF.

The chain uses TRBV3-1 (or the pseudogene TRBV3-2) and TRBJ1-2, with TRBD1 as a possible D gene (5 bases). V was shortened by 3 bases and J by 7 bases, with 15 bases between the two germline ends. The CDR3 has 14 residues. CDR1 and CDR2 (germline): LGHDT, YNNKEL (reference sequence). The CDR3 DNA reads TGTGCCAGCAGCCACCCGGGGAGGGACCTTGGCTACACCTTC. This gives the protein CASSHPGRDLGYTF.

This clone was detected a few times. V is TRBV2 and J is TRBJ2-2, with D possibly being TRBD2 (5 bases). CDR1 SNHLY and CDR2 FYNNEI come from the germline V gene. The CDR3 runs 13 residues. Trimming left V 2 bases short and J 6 bases short, with 7 bases between. This CDR3 is CASSERGPGELFF. CDR3 bases: TGTGCCAGCAGTGAACGGGGTCCCGGGGAGCTGTTTTTT.

The chain couples TRBV3-1 (or the pseudogene TRBV3-2) to TRBJ2-7; TRBD1 aligns across 8 bases. Looked up from germline, CDR1 is LGHDT and CDR2 is YNNKEL (reference sequence). V shed 3 bases and J 8 bases; nucleotides not matched to a gene: 9. The CDR3 has 14 residues. CDR3 sequence (DNA): TGTGCCAGCAGCCAGACAGGGGACCATACGAAGCAGTACTTC. Its protein product is CASSQTGDHTKQYF.

The chain has TRBV10-3 and TRBJ2-3, with TRBD2 matching over 8 bases. The J segment lost 4 bases and the V segment lost 10 bases, leaving 7 bases of the junction unmatched. The CDR3 runs 13 residues. Germline lookup yields CDR1 ENHRY and CDR2 SYGVKD. CDR3 sequence (DNA): TGTGCCACTGGGGGCGGGGGGCCAGATACGCAGTATTTT. As protein: CATGGGGPDTQYF.

This sequence joins TRBV3-1 (or the pseudogene TRBV3-2) and TRBJ2-5; D possibly corresponds to TRBD2 (5 bases). V shed 0 bases and J shed 2 bases, with 13 bases lying between them. Germline CDR1 is LGHDT and CDR2 is YNNKEL (reference sequence). CDR3 length equals 16 residues. In nucleotides, the CDR3 is TGTGCCAGCAGCCAAGAGAGAGGGCGCCCGCAAGAGACCCAGTACTTC. Protein sequence: CASSQERGRPQETQYF.

The chain joins TRBV19 to TRBJ1-5, with D perhaps matching TRBD1 (6 bases). V was clipped by 3 bases and J by 3 bases, with 12 bases between them. The CDR3 contains 15 residues. Germline V gene lookup returns CDR1 LNHDA and CDR2 SQIVND (reference sequence). The CDR3 protein is CASSMRQEPNQPQHF. The DNA of the CDR3 is TGTGCCAGTAGTATGAGACAGGAACCCAATCAGCCCCAGCATTTT.

The chain combines TRBV7-9 with TRBJ1-1, with 8 bases matching TRBD1. Trimming removed 5 bases from V and 3 bases from J; junction bases left unmatched: 2. The CDR3 has 13 amino acids. Looked up from germline, CDR1 is SEHNR and CDR2 is FQNEAQ (reference sequence). The CDR3 DNA sequence: TGTGCCAGCAGCCAACAGGGGGACACTGAAGCTTTCTTT. It translates to CASSQQGDTEAFF.